What follows is one T cell receptor (beta chain) and its context. Per the authors' pipeline: The assay estimated nucleated cells by amplifying reference gene primers. Generated by immunoSEQ multiplex PCR, the TCRdb table keeps only in-frame clones and is missing some. That table gives V, J and clone size, and the DNA gave D and trimming. The data show approximately 20,000 clones, with 70% to 90% seen just once and around 30% held by the top ten. These data belong to a study of blood T cell repertoires in COVID-19. Study as a whole: The study drew acute and convalescent COVID-19 samples from the United States, Italy and Spain. T cells, B-cell-depleted T cells, or PBMCs provided the cDNA or gDNA that served as material.

CDR1 and CDR2 (germline): SGHNT, YYREEE (reference sequence). After removal of 2 bases from V and 4 bases from J, the junction contained 6 bases not matched to a gene. CDR3 length equals 15 residues. The sample taken for sequencing was peripheral blood. The rearrangement joins TRBV5-4 to TRBJ2-1; 7 nucleotides align to TRBD2. The clonotype was recovered from a human donor with active COVID-19. The donor label of this sample is uncertain. The CDR3 DNA reads as TGTGCCAGCAGCTTTGGGGGGGGAGTTTACAATGAGCAGTTCTTC. The encoded protein is CASSFGGGVYNEQFF.